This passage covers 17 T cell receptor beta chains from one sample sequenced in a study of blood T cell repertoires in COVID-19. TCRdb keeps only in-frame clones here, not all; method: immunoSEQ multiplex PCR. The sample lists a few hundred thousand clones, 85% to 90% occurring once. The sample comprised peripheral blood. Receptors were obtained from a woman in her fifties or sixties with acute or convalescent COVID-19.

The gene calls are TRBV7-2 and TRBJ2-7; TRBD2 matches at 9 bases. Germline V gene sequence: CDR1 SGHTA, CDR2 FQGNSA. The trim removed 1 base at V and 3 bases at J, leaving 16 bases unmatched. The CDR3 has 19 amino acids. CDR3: CASSLGPLLSGGRNYEQYF. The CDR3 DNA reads TGTGCCAGCAGCTTAGGTCCCCTTCTTAGCGGGGGCCGAAACTACGAGCAGTACTTC.

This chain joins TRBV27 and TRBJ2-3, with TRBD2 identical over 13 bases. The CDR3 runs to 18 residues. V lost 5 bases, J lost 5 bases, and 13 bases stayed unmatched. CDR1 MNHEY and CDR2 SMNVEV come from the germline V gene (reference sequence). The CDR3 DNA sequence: TGTGCCAGCAGTCTTTACCCGGGACTAGCGGGATTAAGAGATACGCAGTATTTT. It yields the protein CASSLYPGLAGLRDTQYF.

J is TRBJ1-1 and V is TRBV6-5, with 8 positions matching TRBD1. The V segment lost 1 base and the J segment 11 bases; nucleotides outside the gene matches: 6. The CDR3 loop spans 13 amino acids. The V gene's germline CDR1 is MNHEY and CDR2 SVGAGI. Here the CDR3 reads CASSYYGQGWAFF. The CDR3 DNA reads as TGTGCCAGCAGTTACTACGGACAGGGTTGGGCTTTCTTT.

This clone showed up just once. This chain's CDR3 is CASLLGGAAEAFF. CDR3 bases: TGTGCCAGTCTCCTGGGGGGGGCCGCTGAAGCTTTCTTT. The chain has TRBV19 and TRBJ1-1, with TRBD1 as a possible D gene (6 bases). Germline values: CDR1 LNHDA, CDR2 SQIVND (reference sequence). V was cut by 8 bases and J by 6 bases, with 16 bases left in between. CDR3 size: 13 residues.

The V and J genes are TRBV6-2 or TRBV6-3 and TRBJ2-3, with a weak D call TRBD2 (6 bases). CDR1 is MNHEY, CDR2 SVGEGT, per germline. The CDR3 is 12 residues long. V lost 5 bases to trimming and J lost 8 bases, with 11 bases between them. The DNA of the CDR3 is TGTGCCAGCAGTCTTGGGACTCGTACGCAGTATTTT. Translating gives CASSLGTRTQYF.

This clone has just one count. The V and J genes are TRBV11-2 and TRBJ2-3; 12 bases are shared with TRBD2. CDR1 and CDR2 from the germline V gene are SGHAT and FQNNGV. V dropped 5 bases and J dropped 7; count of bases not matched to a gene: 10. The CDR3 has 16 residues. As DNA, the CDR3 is TGTGCCAGCAGCACCCACGCTAGCGGGGGGGCTTATACGCAGTATTTT. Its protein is CASSTHASGGAYTQYF.

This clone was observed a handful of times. CDR3 nucleotide sequence: TGTGCCAGTAGTACCACTAGCACAGATACGCAGTATTTT. Encoded protein: CASSTTSTDTQYF. The V call is TRBV19, the J call TRBJ2-3; no clear D. V dropped 4 bases and J dropped 0 bases, with 5 bases sitting between them. The CDR3 length is 13 residues. From germline, CDR1 is LNHDA and CDR2 SQIVND (reference sequence).

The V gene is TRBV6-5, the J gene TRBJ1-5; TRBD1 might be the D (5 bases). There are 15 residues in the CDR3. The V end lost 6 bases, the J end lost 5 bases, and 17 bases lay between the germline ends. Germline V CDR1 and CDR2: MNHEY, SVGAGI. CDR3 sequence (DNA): TGTGCCAGCAGGAGCGGGACCTCTAGTTATCAGCCCCAGCATTTT. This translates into CASRSGTSSYQPQHF.

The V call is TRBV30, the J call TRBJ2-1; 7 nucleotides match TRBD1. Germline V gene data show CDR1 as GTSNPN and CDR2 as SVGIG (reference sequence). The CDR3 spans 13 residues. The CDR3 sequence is CALARQGWGEQFF. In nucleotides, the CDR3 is TGTGCGCTGGCCCGACAGGGTTGGGGTGAGCAGTTCTTC.

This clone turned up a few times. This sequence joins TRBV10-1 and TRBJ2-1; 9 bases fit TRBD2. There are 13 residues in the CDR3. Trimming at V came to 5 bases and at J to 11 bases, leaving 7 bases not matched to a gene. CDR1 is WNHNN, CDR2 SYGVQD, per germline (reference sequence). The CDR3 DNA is TGCGCCAGCAGTTGGAAGCGGGAGGCCCAGCAGTTCTTC. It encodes CASSWKREAQQFF.

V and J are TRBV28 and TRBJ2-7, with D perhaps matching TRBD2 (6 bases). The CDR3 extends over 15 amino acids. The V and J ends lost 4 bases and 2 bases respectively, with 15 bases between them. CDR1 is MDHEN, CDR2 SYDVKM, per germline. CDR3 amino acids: CASSSHGTLTYEQYF. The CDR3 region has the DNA TGTGCCAGCAGTTCTCATGGGACTTTAACCTACGAGCAGTACTTC.

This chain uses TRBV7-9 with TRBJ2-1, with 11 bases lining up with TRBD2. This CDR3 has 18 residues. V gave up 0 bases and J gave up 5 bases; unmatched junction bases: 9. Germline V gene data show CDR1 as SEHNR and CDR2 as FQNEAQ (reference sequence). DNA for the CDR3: TGTGCCAGCAGCTTAGCGGAATTCGGACTAGCGGGTCACAATGAGCAGTTCTTC. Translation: CASSLAEFGLAGHNEQFF.

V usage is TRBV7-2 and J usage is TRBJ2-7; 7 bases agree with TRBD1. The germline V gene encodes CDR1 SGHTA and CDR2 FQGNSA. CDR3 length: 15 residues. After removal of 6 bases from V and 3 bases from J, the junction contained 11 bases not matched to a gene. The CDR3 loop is CASRPNNRGSYEQYF. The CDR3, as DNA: TGTGCCAGCAGGCCAAATAACAGGGGAAGCTACGAGCAGTACTTC.

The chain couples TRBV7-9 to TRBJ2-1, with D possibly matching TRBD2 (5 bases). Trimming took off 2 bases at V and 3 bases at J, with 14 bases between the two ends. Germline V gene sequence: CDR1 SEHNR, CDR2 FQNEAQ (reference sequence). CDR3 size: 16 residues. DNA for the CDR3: TGTGCCAGCAGCTTAACCTGGACGGGGAACTACAATGAGCAGTTCTTC. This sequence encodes CASSLTWTGNYNEQFF.

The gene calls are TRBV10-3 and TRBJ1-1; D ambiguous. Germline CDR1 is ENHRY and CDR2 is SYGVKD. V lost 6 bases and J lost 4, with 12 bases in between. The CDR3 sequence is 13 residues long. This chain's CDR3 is CAIRPGFTTEAFF. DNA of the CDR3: TGTGCCATCAGACCCGGGTTTACCACTGAAGCTTTCTTT.

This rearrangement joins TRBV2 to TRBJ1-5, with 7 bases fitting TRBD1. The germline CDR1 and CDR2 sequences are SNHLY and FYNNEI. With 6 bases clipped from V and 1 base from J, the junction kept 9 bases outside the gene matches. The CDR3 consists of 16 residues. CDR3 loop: CASSNRGDLSNQPQHF. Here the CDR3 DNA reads TGTGCCAGCAGCAACAGGGGCGACTTAAGCAATCAGCCCCAGCATTTT.

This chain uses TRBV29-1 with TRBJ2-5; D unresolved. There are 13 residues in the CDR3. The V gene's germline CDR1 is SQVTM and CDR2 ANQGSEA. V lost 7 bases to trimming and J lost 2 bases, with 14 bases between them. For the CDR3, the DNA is TGCAGCGGAACCTCAACCGGGCAAGAGACCCAGTACTTC. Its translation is CSGTSTGQETQYF. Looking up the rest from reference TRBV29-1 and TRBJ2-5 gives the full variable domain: SAVISQKPSRDICQRGTSLTIQCQVDSQVTMMFWYRQQPGQSLTLIATANQGSEATYESGFVIDKFPISRPNLTFSTLTVSNMSPEDSSIYLCSGTSTGQETQYFGPGTRLLVL.